This TCR beta chain came from a study of T cells in Graves' hyperthyroidism and ophthalmopathy. Study summary: Pretreatment peripheral blood was obtained at initial diagnosis.

What was amplified from RNA transcripts were TCR beta CDR3 regions. First-round RT-PCR targeting the TCR CDR3 was performed with the HTBI primer set. Via MiXCR, TCRdb re-called the multiplex PCR reads, giving one row per CDR3 protein. The data show more than 450,000 distinct CDR3 sequences, about 14% seen once. General observations from the study: The majority of expanded thyroid clonotypes above 0.001 also appeared in blood. The model predicted ophthalmopathy a median around seven months before onset.

This clonotype has a count of ten or more. The antigen remains undetermined. A roughly 10 ml volume of fresh peripheral blood provided the PBMCs. From germline, CDR1 is SGHNT and CDR2 YENEEA. V shed 7 bases and J shed 1 base, with 11 bases lying between them. This CDR3 has 13 amino acids. The rearrangement joins TRBV11-3 to TRBJ2-7; tentative D call: TRBD2 (5 bases). This receptor was obtained from a woman between 35 and 50 years old with Graves' hyperthyroidism. The material sequenced was blood. CDR3 nucleotides: TGTGCCAGCACAGGAGGACGGTCCTACGAGCAGTACTTC. Encoded protein: CASTGGRSYEQYF.